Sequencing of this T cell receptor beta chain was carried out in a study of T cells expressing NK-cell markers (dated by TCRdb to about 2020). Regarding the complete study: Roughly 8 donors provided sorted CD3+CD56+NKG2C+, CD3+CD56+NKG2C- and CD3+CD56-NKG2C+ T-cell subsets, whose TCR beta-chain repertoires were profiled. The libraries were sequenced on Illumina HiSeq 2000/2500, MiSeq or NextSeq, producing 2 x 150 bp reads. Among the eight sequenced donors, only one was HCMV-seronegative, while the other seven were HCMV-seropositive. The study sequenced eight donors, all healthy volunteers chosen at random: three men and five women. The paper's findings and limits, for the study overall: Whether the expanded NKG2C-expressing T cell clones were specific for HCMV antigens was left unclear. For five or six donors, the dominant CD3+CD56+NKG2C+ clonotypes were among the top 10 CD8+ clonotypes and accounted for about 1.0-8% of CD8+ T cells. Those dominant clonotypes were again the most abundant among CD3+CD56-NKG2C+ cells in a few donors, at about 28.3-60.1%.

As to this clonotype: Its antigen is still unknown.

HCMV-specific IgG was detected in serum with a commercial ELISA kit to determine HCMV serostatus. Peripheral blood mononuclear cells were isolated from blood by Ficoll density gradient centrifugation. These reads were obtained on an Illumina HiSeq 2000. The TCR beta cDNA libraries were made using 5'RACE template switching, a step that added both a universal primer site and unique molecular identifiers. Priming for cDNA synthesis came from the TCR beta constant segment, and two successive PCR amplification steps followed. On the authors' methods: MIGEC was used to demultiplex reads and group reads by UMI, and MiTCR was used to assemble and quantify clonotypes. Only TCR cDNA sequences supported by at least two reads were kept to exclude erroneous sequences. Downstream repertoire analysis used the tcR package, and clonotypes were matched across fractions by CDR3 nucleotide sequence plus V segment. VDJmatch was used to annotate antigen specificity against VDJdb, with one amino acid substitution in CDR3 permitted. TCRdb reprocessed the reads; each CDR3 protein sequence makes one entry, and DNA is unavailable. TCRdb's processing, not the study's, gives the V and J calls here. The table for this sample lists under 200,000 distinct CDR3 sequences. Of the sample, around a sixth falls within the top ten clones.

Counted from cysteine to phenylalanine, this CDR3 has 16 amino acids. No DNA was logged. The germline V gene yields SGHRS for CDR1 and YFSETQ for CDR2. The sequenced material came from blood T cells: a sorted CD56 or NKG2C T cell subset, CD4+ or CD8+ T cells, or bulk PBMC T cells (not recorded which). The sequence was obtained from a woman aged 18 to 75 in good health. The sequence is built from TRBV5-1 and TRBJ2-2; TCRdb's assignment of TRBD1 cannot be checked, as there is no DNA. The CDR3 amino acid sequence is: CASSLADRVDTGELFF.